One sample yielded the 17 T cell receptor beta chains listed below, sequenced in a study of cytomegalovirus exposure and HLA in healthy donors. Researchers ran the PCR with 60 Vbeta and 13 Jbeta primers. Data came from immunoSEQ multiplex PCR; TCRdb stores just in-frame clones and leaves some out. Altogether 100,000 to 150,000 clones are present, about 72% being singletons, with the ten largest covering approximately 5%. Specimen: PBMCs. The source of these receptors is a man aged 50-60 years in good health and CMV-seropositive.

The CDR3 nucleotides are TGTGCCATCACCGGACTAGAGGGGAATGAGCAGTTCTTC. Translated, it gives CAITGLEGNEQFF. The chain couples TRBV10-3 to TRBJ2-1; the match to TRBD2 covers 7 bases. From germline, CDR1 is ENHRY and CDR2 SYGVKD. This CDR3 has 13 residues. V was clipped by 7 bases and J by 7 bases; unmatched bases: 7.

The chain couples TRBV2 to TRBJ1-2; D remains ambiguous. Germline V gene lookup returns CDR1 SNHLY and CDR2 FYNNEI. V dropped 6 bases and J dropped 2 bases, with 7 bases sitting between them. The CDR3 length is 12 residues. The CDR3, as DNA: TGTGCCAGCAGCGACAACAACTATGGCTACACCTTC. Encoded protein: CASSDNNYGYTF.

The chain couples TRBV6-1 to TRBJ1-2; D may be TRBD1 (5 bases). V was pared by 8 bases and J by 5 bases, with 18 bases between. The CDR3 extends over 14 amino acids. Germline V gene sequence: CDR1 MNHNS, CDR2 SASEGT. CDR3 region: CASVWTSTYYGYTF. The DNA for the CDR3 is TGTGCCAGCGTATGGACATCCACCTATTATGGCTACACCTTC.

V usage is TRBV5-3 and J usage is TRBJ2-1, with TRBD2 as a possible D gene (6 bases). TRBV5-3 is recorded as an ORF, its role being uncertain. V was pared by 7 bases and J by 9 bases, with 26 bases between. This CDR3 has 16 residues. CDR3 in DNA: TGTGCCAGACTCTACGAGGAAGGCCCCTTCGGGAGTGAGCAGTTCTTC. Protein product: CARLYEEGPFGSEQFF.

This clone was picked up a small number of times. The V call is TRBV6-5, the J call TRBJ2-3; D may be TRBD1 (6 bases). CDR1 and CDR2 from the germline V gene are MNHEY and SVGAGI. Between the trimmed V and J ends, which lost 6 bases and 1 base, there was a span of 11 bases. This CDR3 has 14 residues. The CDR3 reads CASSDRWGTDTQYF. In nucleotides, the CDR3 is TGTGCCAGCAGCGACAGGTGGGGCACAGATACGCAGTATTTT.

The chain uses TRBV19 and TRBJ2-2; 8 nucleotides align to TRBD1. Trimming removed 4 bases from V and 5 bases from J; junction bases left unmatched: 9. The CDR3 is 16 residues long. CDR1 and CDR2 from the germline V gene are LNHDA and SQIVND (reference sequence). CDR3 residues: CASSTSRTGKTGELFF. CDR3 bases: TGTGCCAGTAGTACCTCCCGGACAGGGAAGACCGGGGAGCTGTTTTTT.

The chain joins TRBV4-1 to TRBJ2-1; 12 nucleotides align to TRBD2. Losses at the gene ends were 3 bases for V and 4 bases for J; bases not matched to a gene: 4. Germline assignment: CDR1 MGHRA and CDR2 YSYEKL. This CDR3 is 16 amino acids long. In nucleotides, the CDR3 is TGCGCCAGCAGCCAGGCGACTAGCGGGGGATACAATGAGCAGTTCTTC. Translation gives CASSQATSGGYNEQFF.

This chain links TRBV19 with TRBJ1-4, with a tentative D call TRBD1 (5 bases). The CDR3 loop spans 14 amino acids. Trimming pared 3 bases from V and 8 bases from J, leaving 13 bases between. Per the germline V gene, CDR1 is LNHDA and CDR2 is SQIVND (reference sequence). The CDR3 region is CASSISRAGEKLFF. The CDR3 bases are TGTGCCAGTAGTATCTCCCGGGCAGGGGAAAAACTGTTTTTT. The whole variable domain, filled in from reference TRBV19 and TRBJ1-4, reads DGGITQSPKYLFRKEGQNVTLSCEQNLNHDAMYWYRQDPGQGLRLIYYSQIVNDFQKGDIAEGYSVSREKKESFPLTVTSAQKNPTAFYLCASSISRAGEKLFFGSGTQLSVL.

The chain has TRBV9 and TRBJ2-5, with TRBD2 matching over 8 bases. The length of the CDR3 is 15 residues. Germline CDR1 is SGDLS and CDR2 is YYNGEE. Germline trimming cut 0 bases from V and 1 base from J; bases unmatched to any gene: 2. CDR3 loop: CASSVGGRPQETQYF. CDR3 bases: TGTGCCAGCAGCGTAGGCGGGAGGCCCCAAGAGACCCAGTACTTC.

The chain links TRBV7-6 to TRBJ1-2, with D possibly matching TRBD1 (6 bases). V lost 1 base and J 3 bases, leaving 12 bases between the germline ends. Germline V lookup: CDR1 SGHVS, CDR2 FNYEAQ. The CDR3 runs 15 residues. The chain's CDR3 is CASSLESSGDYGYTF. The CDR3 bases are TGTGCCAGCAGCTTAGAGTCATCAGGGGACTATGGCTACACCTTC.

A single count supports this clone. The CDR3 does not end in the conserved phenylalanine or tryptophan, so this is likely a read error. The V call is TRBV5-4, the J call TRBJ1-1; 7 bases map to TRBD1. This CDR3 comprises 16 residues. V was clipped by 4 bases and J by 5 bases; unmatched bases: 14. Germline CDR1 is SGHNT and CDR2 is YYREEE (reference sequence). CDR3 in amino acids: CASSHKRTGEETEAFV. The DNA for the CDR3 is TGTGCCAGCAGCCACAAGCGGACAGGTGAGGAGACTGAAGCTTTCGTT.

This clone was recorded once. V usage is TRBV19 and J usage is TRBJ1-5, with D perhaps TRBD1 (5 bases). There are 17 residues in the CDR3. V dropped 1 base and J dropped 0 bases, with 13 bases sitting between them. The germline CDR1 and CDR2 sequences are LNHDA and SQIVND (reference sequence). DNA of the CDR3: TGTGCCAGTAGTATAGGGTCGGCAGGGAATAGCAATCAGCCCCAGCATTTT. Protein sequence: CASSIGSAGNSNQPQHF.

This chain uses TRBV15 with TRBJ1-5; the D gene is possibly TRBD1 (5 bases). This CDR3 has 15 residues. Germline CDR1 and CDR2: LNHNV and YYDKDF (reference sequence). The germline V and J ends were trimmed by 0 bases and 8 bases, with 14 bases remaining between them. For the CDR3, the DNA is TGTGCCACCAGCAGAGATCTCCCCCAAGGGGAGCCCCAGCATTTT. It codes for CATSRDLPQGEPQHF.

The J gene is TRBJ1-4, the V gene TRBV10-3; tentatively, D is TRBD1 (5 bases). Per germline, CDR1 ENHRY and CDR2 SYGVKD. The CDR3 spans 13 residues. Trimming took 4 bases from V and 5 from J, leaving 8 bases between them. The CDR3 DNA is TGTGCCATCAGTGGGGGCGAGAATGAAAAACTGTTTTTT. This encodes CAISGGENEKLFF.

The chain carries TRBV7-2 and TRBJ2-7; D remains ambiguous. The CDR3 loop spans 13 amino acids. Germline CDR1 SGHTA, CDR2 FQGNSA. V was pared by 1 base and J by 0 bases, with 4 bases between. The CDR3 loop reads CASSLGASYEQYF. The DNA for the CDR3 is TGTGCCAGCAGCTTAGGGGCCTCCTACGAGCAGTACTTC. The variable domain in full, completed from reference TRBV7-2 and TRBJ2-7, reads GAGVSQSPSNKVTEKGKDVELRCDPISGHTALYWYRQSLGQGLEFLIYFQGNSAPDKSGLPSDRFSAERTGGSVSTLTIQRTQQEDSAVYLCASSLGASYEQYFGPGTRLTVT.

V usage is TRBV10-3 and J usage is TRBJ2-5; weak D call: TRBD2 (5 bases). Trimming removed 0 bases from V and 4 bases from J, with 15 bases in between. The CDR3 is 16 amino acids. In germline, CDR1 is ENHRY, CDR2 SYGVKD. The chain's CDR3 is CAISESIRGSGETQYF. In DNA form, the CDR3 reads TGTGCCATCAGTGAGTCGATTCGGGGATCGGGAGAGACCCAGTACTTC.

Here the CDR3 DNA reads TGTGCCAGCAGCCACACCCCCAGGGGGAATTCACCCCTCCACTTT. Amino acid sequence: CASSHTPRGNSPLHF. The chain joins TRBV7-9 to TRBJ1-6; TRBD1 matches at 7 bases. Germline CDR1 and CDR2: SEHNR and FQNEAQ (reference sequence). The V segment lost 5 bases and the J segment 7 bases; nucleotides outside the gene matches: 8. This CDR3 has 15 residues.